This TCR beta chain was captured in a study of T cell responses to AZD1222 COVID-19 vaccine. Second-dose timings of about 4 or about 12 weeks were pooled. The CDR3 is 13 amino acids. With 6 bases removed from V and 11 bases from J, the gap between germline ends came to 17 bases. Assay used: immunoSEQ multiplex PCR; TCRdb lists only in-frame clones, some missing. This repertoire shows under 150,000 clones, almost 90% found once; its top ten account for approximately 1.6%. The rearrangement uses TRBV12-3 or TRBV12-4 and TRBJ1-5; D unclear. The TCR sequence derives from an adult who received the AZD1222 COVID-19 vaccine. Sample: peripheral blood, taken 28 days after the second AZD1222 dose. In DNA form, the CDR3 reads TGTGCCAGCAGAGCAACCGGGTTCATGTCCCAGCATTTT. Amino acid sequence: CASRATGFMSQHF.